Shown below are 9 T cell receptor beta chains from a single sample sequenced in a study of shared clonotypes between healthy human individuals. This table comes from immunoSEQ multiplex PCR, and its TCRdb copy is limited to in-frame clones, with some not included. In the table there are some 2.1 million clones, roughly 95% of which are singletons. In the naive CD8 group, cells lacked CD45RO and were positively selected for CCR7, so terminally differentiated effector memory CD45RA+ cells were left out. The sequenced sample was naive CD8+ T cells from PBMCs. All receptors come from a man aged 18 to 30 in good health. Some clones in this sample may be carry-over from other donors' samples.

The V gene is TRBV2, the J gene TRBJ2-1; possible D gene TRBD2, 6 bases. Germline loops: CDR1 SNHLY, CDR2 FYNNEI. With 3 bases removed from V and 0 bases from J, the gap between germline ends came to 12 bases. The CDR3 extends over 16 amino acids. CDR3 coding DNA: TGTGCCAGCAGTGAGGGGCTAGCGTACTCCTACAATGAGCAGTTCTTC. This codes for CASSEGLAYSYNEQFF.

The sample holds one count of this clone. The chain uses TRBV7-9 and TRBJ2-3; 14 nucleotides line up with TRBD2. This CDR3 contains 19 residues. Trimming removed 2 bases from V and 2 bases from J; junction bases left unmatched: 9. Germline loops: CDR1 SEHNR, CDR2 FQNEAQ (reference sequence). CDR3 sequence reads: CASSLRGLAGASLTDTQYF. The CDR3 bases are TGTGCCAGCAGCTTAAGGGGACTAGCGGGAGCGTCTCTCACAGATACGCAGTATTTT.

This chain links TRBV25-1 with TRBJ1-1; D is undetermined. The CDR3 runs 12 residues. The V gene's germline CDR1 is MGHDK and CDR2 SYGVNS. Trimming removed 4 bases from V and 8 bases from J, with 11 bases in between. The CDR3 DNA reads as TGTGCCAGCAGTGGCGGACGACCCGAAGCTTTCTTT. This sequence encodes CASSGGRPEAFF.

The J gene is TRBJ2-7, the V gene TRBV10-3, with a weak D call TRBD1 (6 bases). CDR1 ENHRY and CDR2 SYGVKD come from the germline V gene. V was cut by 2 bases and J by 2 bases, with 13 bases left in between. The CDR3 runs 15 residues. CDR3 sequence: CAISETGTNPYEQYF. Here the CDR3 DNA reads TGTGCCATCAGTGAGACCGGGACAAATCCCTACGAGCAGTACTTC.

This clone occurred once. Other DNA sequences within the sample encode an identical CDR3. The chain is built from TRBV7-9 and TRBJ1-2; TRBD1 matches 8 bases. The CDR3 has 14 residues. Germline lookup yields CDR1 SEHNR and CDR2 FQNEAQ (reference sequence). The V gene end was trimmed by 3 bases and the J gene end by 6 bases; junction bases not matched to a gene: 6. The chain's CDR3 is CASSFGQGGDGYTF. The DNA of the CDR3 is TGTGCCAGCAGCTTTGGACAGGGCGGGGATGGCTACACCTTC.

This chain links TRBV7-6 with TRBJ2-1; 9 bases line up with TRBD2. The CDR3 is 18 residues long. Trimming at V came to 2 bases and at J to 3 bases, leaving 11 bases not matched to a gene. Germline V gene lookup returns CDR1 SGHVS and CDR2 FNYEAQ. The CDR3 loop is CASSLSPAGGLHYNEQFF. The CDR3 coding sequence is TGTGCCAGCAGCTTATCTCCAGCGGGAGGACTTCACTACAATGAGCAGTTCTTC.

V gene TRBV27 combines with J gene TRBJ2-1, with D possibly TRBD2 on 5 matching bases. V was cut by 2 bases and J by 6 bases, with 11 bases left in between. This CDR3 has 14 amino acids. Per germline, CDR1 MNHEY and CDR2 SMNVEV (reference sequence). In DNA form, the CDR3 reads TGTGCCAGCAGTTTAAGGTTCGCGGGCAATGAGCAGTTCTTC. Translating it yields CASSLRFAGNEQFF.

The CDR3: CASRIGQGTGYTF. The DNA for the CDR3 is TGTGCCAGCAGGATAGGACAGGGGACTGGCTACACCTTC. The genes are TRBV6-5 and TRBJ1-2; 9 bases fit TRBD1. Unmatched junction bases numbered 6, after V lost 6 bases and J lost 7 bases. Germline loops: CDR1 MNHEY, CDR2 SVGAGI. The CDR3 extends over 13 amino acids.

This chain connects TRBV6-1 to TRBJ2-7; D gene ambiguous. The CDR3 is 13 residues long. V was clipped by 7 bases and J by 7 bases, with 17 bases between them. Germline V gives CDR1 MNHNS, CDR2 SASEGT. CDR3: CASIGDHYVEQYF. The CDR3 DNA follows: TGTGCCAGCATAGGAGACCATTACGTGGAGCAGTACTTC.